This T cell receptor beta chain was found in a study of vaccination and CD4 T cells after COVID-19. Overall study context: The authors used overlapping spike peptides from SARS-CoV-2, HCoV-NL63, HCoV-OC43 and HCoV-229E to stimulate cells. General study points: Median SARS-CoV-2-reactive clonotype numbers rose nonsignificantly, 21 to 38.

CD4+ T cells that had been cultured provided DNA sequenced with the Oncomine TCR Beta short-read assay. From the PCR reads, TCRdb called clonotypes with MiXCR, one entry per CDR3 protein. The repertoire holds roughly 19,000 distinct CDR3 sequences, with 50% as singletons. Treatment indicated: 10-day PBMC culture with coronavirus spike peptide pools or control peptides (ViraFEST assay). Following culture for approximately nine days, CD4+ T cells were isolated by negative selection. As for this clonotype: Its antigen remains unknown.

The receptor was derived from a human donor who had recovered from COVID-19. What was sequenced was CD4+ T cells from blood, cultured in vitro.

CDR3 protein: CASSEGTRGHNEQFF. CDR3 in DNA: TGTGCCAGCAGTGAGGGGACTAGGGGGCACAATGAGCAGTTCTTC. The V gene is TRBV2, the J gene TRBJ2-1, with a weak D call TRBD2 (8 bases). The V and J ends lost 3 bases and 5 bases respectively, with 14 bases between them. The CDR3 length is 15 residues. Per the germline V gene, CDR1 is SNHLY and CDR2 is FYNNEI.